This TCR beta chain was sequenced during a study of cytomegalovirus exposure and HLA in healthy donors. Overall study results and limits: Associated with HLA alleles at 0.05 false discovery rate in a later analysis were some 16,000 TCR beta sequences.

Germline CDR1 and CDR2: SGHAT and FQNNGV. With 3 bases clipped from V and 3 bases from J, the junction kept 4 bases outside the gene matches. The CDR3 spans 15 residues. Primers for the PCR totalled 60 Vbeta and 13 Jbeta. Sequencing was performed with immunoSEQ multiplex PCR; in TCRdb, only in-frame clones are kept and a portion is missing. The sample yields about 150,000 clones, approximately 85% seen once. This clone was counted once. Its antigen is not known. Sequenced: PBMCs. The clonotype originates from a woman between 18 and 30 years old in good health and CMV-seronegative. The rearrangement joins TRBV11-2 to TRBJ1-2; TRBD1 matches 10 bases. The CDR3: CASSFRDRGDYGYTF. The CDR3 DNA sequence: TGTGCCAGCAGCTTCCGGGACAGGGGCGACTATGGCTACACCTTC.